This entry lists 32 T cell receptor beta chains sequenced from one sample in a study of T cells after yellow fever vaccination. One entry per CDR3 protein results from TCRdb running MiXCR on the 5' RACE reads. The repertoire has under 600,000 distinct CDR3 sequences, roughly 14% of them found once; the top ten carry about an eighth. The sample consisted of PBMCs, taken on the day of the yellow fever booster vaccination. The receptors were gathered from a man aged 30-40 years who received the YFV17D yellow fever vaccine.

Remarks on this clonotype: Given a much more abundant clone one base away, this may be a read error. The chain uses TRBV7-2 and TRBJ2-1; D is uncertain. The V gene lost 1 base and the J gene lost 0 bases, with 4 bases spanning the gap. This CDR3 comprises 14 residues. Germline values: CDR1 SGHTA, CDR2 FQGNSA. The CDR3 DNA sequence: TGTGCCAGCAGCTTAGAGGACTCCTACAATGAGCAGTTCTTC. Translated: CASSLEDSYNEQFF.

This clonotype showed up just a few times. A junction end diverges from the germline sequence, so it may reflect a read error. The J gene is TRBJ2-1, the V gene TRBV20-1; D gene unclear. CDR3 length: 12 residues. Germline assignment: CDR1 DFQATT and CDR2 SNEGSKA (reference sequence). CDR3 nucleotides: TGCAGTGCTTCTCGACCGTACAGTGAGCAGTTCTTC. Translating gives CSASRPYSEQFF.

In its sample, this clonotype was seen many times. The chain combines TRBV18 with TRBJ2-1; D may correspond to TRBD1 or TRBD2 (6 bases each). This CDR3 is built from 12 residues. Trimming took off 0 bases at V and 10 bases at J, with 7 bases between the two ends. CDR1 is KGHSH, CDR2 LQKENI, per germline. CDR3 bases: TGTGCCAGCTCACCACCGGGGGGCGAGCAGTTCTTC. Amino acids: CASSPPGGEQFF.

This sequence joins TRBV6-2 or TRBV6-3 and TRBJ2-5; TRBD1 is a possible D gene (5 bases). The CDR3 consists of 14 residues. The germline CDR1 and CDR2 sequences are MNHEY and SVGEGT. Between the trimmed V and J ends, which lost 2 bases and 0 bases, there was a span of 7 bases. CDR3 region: CASSYRQHQETQYF. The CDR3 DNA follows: TGTGCCAGCAGTTACCGACAGCACCAAGAGACCCAGTACTTC.

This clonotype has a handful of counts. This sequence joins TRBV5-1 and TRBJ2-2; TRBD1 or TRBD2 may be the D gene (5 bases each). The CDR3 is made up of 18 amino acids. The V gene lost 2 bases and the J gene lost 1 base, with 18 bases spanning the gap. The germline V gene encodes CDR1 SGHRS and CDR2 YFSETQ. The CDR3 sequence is CASSLRDGNILNTGELFF. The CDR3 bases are TGCGCCAGCAGCTTACGGGACGGAAACATACTGAACACCGGGGAGCTGTTTTTT.

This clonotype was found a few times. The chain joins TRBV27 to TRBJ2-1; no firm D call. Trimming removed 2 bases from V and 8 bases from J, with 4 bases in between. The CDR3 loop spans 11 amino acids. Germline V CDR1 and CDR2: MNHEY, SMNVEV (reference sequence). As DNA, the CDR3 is TGTGCCAGCAGTTTACTCCATGAGCAGTTCTTC. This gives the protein CASSLLHEQFF.

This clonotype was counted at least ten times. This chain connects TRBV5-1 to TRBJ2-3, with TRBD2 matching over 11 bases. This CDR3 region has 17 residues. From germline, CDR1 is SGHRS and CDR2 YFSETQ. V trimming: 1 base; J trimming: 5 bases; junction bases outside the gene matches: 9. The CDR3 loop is CASSLTGSGRAGDTQYF. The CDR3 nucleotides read TGCGCCAGCAGCTTGACTGGTAGCGGGAGGGCAGGAGATACGCAGTATTTT.

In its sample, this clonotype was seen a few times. This CDR3 is CASSGGDRGGETQYF. The CDR3 DNA sequence: TGTGCCAGCAGTGGGGGGGACAGGGGAGGAGAGACCCAGTACTTC. The chain carries TRBV12-3 or TRBV12-4 and TRBJ2-5; TRBD1 agrees at 10 bases. Trimming took 5 bases from V and 4 from J; bases not matched to a gene: 7. This CDR3 has 15 amino acids.

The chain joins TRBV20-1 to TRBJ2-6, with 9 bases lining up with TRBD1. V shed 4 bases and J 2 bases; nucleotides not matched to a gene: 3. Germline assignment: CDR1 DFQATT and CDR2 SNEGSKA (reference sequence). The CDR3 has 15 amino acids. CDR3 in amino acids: CSAKQGAAGANVLTF. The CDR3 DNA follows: TGCAGTGCTAAACAGGGGGCGGCTGGGGCCAACGTCCTGACTTTC.

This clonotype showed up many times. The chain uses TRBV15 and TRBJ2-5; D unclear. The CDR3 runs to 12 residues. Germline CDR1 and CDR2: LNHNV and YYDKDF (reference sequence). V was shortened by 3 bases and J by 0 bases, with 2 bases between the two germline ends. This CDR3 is CATSSHQETQYF. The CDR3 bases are TGTGCCACCAGCAGTCACCAAGAGACCCAGTACTTC.

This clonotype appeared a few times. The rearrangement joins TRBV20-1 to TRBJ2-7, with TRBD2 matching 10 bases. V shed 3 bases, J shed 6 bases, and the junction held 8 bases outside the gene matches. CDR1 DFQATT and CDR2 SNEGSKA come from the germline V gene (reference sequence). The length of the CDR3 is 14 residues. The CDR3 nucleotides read TGCAGTGCTAGGGAGCGGGAGGGTTCGGGCGAGCAGTACTTC. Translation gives CSAREREGSGEQYF.

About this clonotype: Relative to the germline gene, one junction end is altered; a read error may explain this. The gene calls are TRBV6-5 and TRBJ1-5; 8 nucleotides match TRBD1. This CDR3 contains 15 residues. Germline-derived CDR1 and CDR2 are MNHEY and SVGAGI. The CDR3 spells CASSLRDRSNQPRHF. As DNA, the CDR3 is TGTGCCAGCAGTTTACGGGACAGGAGCAATCAGCCCCGGCATTTT.

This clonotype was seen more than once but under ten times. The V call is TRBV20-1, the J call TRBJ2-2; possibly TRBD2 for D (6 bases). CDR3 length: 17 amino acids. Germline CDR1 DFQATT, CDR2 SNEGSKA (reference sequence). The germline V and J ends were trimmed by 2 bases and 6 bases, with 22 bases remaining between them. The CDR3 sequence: CSARNQDRDLWAGELFF. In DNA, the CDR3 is TGCAGTGCTAGAAATCAAGACCGGGACTTGTGGGCCGGGGAGCTGTTTTTT.

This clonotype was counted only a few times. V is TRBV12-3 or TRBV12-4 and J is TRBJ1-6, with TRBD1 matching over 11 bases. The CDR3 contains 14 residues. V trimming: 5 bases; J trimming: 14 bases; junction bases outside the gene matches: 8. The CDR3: CASSAGQGGSALHF. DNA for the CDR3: TGTGCCAGCAGTGCGGGACAGGGGGGTTCGGCCCTCCACTTT.

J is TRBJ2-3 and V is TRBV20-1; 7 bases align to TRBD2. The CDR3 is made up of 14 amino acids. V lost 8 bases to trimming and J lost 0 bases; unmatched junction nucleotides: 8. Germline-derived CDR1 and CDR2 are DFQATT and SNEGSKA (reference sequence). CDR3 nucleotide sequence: TGCAGTACCGGGAGGCCTGGCAGCACAGATACGCAGTATTTT. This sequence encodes CSTGRPGSTDTQYF.

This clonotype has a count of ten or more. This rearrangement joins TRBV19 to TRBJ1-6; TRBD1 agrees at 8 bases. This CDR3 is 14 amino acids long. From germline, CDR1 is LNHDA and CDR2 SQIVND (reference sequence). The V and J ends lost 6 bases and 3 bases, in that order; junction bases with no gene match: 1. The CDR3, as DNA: TGTGCCAGTAGCGGGACAGGCTATAATTCACCCCTCCACTTT. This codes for CASSGTGYNSPLHF.

In nucleotides, the CDR3 is TGCAGTGCTAGAGATAGGGGGTTCGGGCGGGAGCAGTACTTC. Translating gives CSARDRGFGREQYF. The V gene is TRBV20-1, the J gene TRBJ2-7; D might be TRBD1 (6 bases). Germline CDR1 reads DFQATT; CDR2 reads SNEGSKA (reference sequence). V gave up 0 bases and J gave up 7 bases, with 16 bases separating them. This CDR3 has 14 residues.

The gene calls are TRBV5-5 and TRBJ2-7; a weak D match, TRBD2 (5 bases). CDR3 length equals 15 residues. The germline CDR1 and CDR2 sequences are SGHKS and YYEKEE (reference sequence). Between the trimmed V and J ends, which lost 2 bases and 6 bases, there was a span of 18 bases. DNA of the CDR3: TGTGCCAGCAGCTTACGCGGGCCCCAGGTGGGCGAGCAGTACTTC. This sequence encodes CASSLRGPQVGEQYF.

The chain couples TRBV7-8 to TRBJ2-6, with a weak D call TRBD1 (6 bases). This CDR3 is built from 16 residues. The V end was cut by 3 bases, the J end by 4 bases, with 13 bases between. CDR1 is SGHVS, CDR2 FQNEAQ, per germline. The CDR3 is CASSLGAGAGANVLTF. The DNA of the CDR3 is TGTGCCAGCAGCTTGGGAGCAGGGGCAGGGGCCAACGTCCTGACTTTC.

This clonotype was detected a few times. CDR3 coding DNA: TGCAGTGCTAGTCCTGCTAGTGCCCTAGGGTACAATGAGCAGTTCTTC. Its protein product is CSASPASALGYNEQFF. The chain is built from TRBV20-1 and TRBJ2-1; D unresolved. The CDR3 length is 16 residues. V was pared by 3 bases and J by 4 bases, with 19 bases between. The germline V gene has CDR1 DFQATT and CDR2 SNEGSKA (reference sequence).

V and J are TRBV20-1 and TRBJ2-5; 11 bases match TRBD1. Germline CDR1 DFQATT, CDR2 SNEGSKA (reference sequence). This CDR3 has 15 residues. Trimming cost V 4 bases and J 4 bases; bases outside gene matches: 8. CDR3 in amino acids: CSATSGTGGLETQYF. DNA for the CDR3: TGCAGTGCTACTTCCGGGACAGGGGGGTTAGAGACCCAGTACTTC.

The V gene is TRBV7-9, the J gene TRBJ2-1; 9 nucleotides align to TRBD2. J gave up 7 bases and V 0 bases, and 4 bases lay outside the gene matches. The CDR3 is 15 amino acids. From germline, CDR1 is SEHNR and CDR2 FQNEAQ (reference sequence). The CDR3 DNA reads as TGTGCCAGCAGCTTAGCTAGCGGGAGTAGGAATGAGCAGTTCTTC. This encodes CASSLASGSRNEQFF. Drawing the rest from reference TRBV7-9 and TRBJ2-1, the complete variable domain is DTGVSQNPRHKITKRGQNVTFRCDPISEHNRLYWYRQTLGQGPEFLTYFQNEAQLEKSRLLSDRFSAERPKGSFSTLEIQRTEQGDSAMYLCASSLASGSRNEQFFGPGTRLTVL.

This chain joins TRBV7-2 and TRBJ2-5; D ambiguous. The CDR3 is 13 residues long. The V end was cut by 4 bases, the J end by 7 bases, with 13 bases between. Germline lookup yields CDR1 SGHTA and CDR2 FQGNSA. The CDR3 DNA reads TGTGCCAGCAGCTCAGGACCATCCGGGACCCAGTACTTC. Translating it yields CASSSGPSGTQYF.

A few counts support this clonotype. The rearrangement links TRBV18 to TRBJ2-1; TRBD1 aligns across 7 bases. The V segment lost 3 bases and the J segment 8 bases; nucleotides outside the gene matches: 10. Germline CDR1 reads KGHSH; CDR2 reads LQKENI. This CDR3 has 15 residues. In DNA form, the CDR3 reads TGTGCCAGCTCACCGGTCCGGACAGGTCACGATGAGCAGTTCTTC. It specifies CASSPVRTGHDEQFF.

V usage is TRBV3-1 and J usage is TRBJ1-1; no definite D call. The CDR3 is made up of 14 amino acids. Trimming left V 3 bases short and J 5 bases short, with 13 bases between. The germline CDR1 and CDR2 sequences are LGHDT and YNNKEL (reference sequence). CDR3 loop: CASSQSGRETEAFF. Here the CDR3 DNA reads TGTGCCAGCAGCCAGTCGGGAAGAGAAACTGAAGCTTTCTTT.

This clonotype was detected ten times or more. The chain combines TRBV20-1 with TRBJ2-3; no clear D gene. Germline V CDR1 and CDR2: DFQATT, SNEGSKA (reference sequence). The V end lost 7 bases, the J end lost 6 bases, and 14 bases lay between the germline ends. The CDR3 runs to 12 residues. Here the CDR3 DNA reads TGCAGTGAGCTCACCCTAGGGGATACGCAGTATTTT. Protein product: CSELTLGDTQYF.

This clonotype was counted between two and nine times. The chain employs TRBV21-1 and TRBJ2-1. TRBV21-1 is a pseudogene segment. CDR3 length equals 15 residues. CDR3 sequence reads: CASSKAARSDNEQFF. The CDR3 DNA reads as TGTGCCAGCAGCAAAGCCGCGCGGAGCGACAATGAGCAGTTCTTC.

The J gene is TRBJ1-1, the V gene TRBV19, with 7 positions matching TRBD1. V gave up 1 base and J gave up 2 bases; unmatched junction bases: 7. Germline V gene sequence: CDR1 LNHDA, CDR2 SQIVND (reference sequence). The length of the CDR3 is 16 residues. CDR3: CASSIGGQNFNTEAFF. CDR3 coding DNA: TGTGCCAGTAGTATAGGGGGACAGAACTTTAACACTGAAGCTTTCTTT.

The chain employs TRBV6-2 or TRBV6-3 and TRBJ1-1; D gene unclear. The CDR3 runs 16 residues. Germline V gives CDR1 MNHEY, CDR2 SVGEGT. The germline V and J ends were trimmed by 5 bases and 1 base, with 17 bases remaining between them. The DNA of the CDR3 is TGTGCCAGCAGTCCCGGCGACACCCAATGGAACACTGAAGCTTTCTTT. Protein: CASSPGDTQWNTEAFF.

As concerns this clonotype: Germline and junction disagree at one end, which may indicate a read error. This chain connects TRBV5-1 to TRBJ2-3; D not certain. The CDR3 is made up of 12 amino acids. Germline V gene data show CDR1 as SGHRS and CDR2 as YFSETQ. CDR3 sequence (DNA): TGCCCCAGCAGCGCTGGAACAGATACGCAGTATTTT. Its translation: CPSSAGTDTQYF.

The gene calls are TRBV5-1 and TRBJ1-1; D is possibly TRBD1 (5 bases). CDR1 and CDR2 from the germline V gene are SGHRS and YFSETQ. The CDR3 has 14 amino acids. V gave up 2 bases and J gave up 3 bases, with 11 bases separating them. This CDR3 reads CASSFTGVDTEAFF. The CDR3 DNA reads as TGCGCCAGCAGCTTTACGGGGGTCGACACTGAAGCTTTCTTT.

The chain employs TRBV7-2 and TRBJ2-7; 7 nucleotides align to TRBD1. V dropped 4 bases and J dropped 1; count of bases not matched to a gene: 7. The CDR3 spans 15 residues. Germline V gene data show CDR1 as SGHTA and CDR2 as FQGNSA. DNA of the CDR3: TGTGCCAGCAGCTCGACAGGGTCAACTTCCTACGAGCAGTACTTC. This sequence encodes CASSSTGSTSYEQYF.